This TCR beta chain was identified in a study of blood T cell repertoires in COVID-19. The overall study: Donors in the United States, Italy and Spain gave samples during acute or convalescent COVID-19.

Authors' data handling: The authors estimated nucleated cell counts from reference gene primer amplification. The protocol was immunoSEQ multiplex PCR, while the TCRdb copy is restricted to in-frame clones and leaves out a portion. The D gene and trimming were derived from the DNA, and the V and J assignments and clone size from that table. The sample lists 100,000 to 150,000 clones; approximately 81% were seen once. The CDR3 extends over 15 amino acids. V was cut by 1 base and J by 5 bases, with 17 bases left in between. Germline V gene lookup returns CDR1 SQVTM and CDR2 ANQGSEA. The clonotype comes from a man aged 40-50 years with active or convalescent COVID-19. Input material: peripheral blood. The chain uses TRBV29-1 and TRBJ2-5; TRBD2 might be the D (5 bases). CDR3 sequence: CSVEVGGGIAETQYF. CDR3 DNA: TGCAGCGTTGAAGTTGGTGGAGGAATAGCGGAGACCCAGTACTTC.